This T cell receptor beta chain was documented in a study of blood T cell repertoires in COVID-19. Background on the study: Collection of acute and convalescent COVID-19 samples took place in the United States, Italy and Spain. Nucleic acid was either cDNA or gDNA, and it came from T cells, B-cell-depleted T cells, or PBMCs.

The CDR3 length is 16 residues. V dropped 8 bases and J dropped 0 bases, with 19 bases sitting between them. CDR1 MDHEN and CDR2 SYDVKM come from the germline V gene. Authors' methods: Estimates of nucleated cell counts were drawn from the amplification of reference gene primers. Sequencing used immunoSEQ multiplex PCR; TCRdb keeps in-frame clones, though not all of them. From that table come the V and J calls and clone size; the DNA was used to work out D and trimming. The sample has about 130,000 clones, under 85% seen once; the top ten hold about 12%. The chain combines TRBV28 with TRBJ1-1; D possibly corresponds to TRBD1 (6 bases). The sequence was obtained from a man aged 60 to 69 with acute or convalescent COVID-19. The sample was peripheral blood. The CDR3 region is CASSGWAGAMNTEAFF. CDR3 coding DNA: TGTGCCAGCTCTGGTTGGGCAGGGGCAATGAACACTGAAGCTTTCTTT.